Listed here is a single T cell receptor (beta chain). This entry belongs to a study of blood T cell repertoires in COVID-19. Study-level information: PBMCs, B-cell-depleted T cells, or T cells were the source of the cDNA or gDNA that made up the material.

The length of the CDR3 is 14 residues. Germline V gives CDR1 SGHTA, CDR2 FQGNSA. Trimming left V 5 bases short and J 2 bases short, with 11 bases between. As processed by the authors: Cell counts per sample came from amplifying reference gene primers. Sequenced by immunoSEQ multiplex PCR; TCRdb stores in-frame clones only, minus some. V and J calls and clone size are copied from that table; D and trimming were computed from the DNA. The table shows some 160,000 clones, with more than 75% occurring only once. J is TRBJ2-3 and V is TRBV7-2; a possible D gene is TRBD2 (6 bases). Sequencing was carried out using peripheral blood. This receptor was taken from a man aged 55-75 years with acute or convalescent COVID-19. CDR3 residues: CASSMGLSTDTQYF. The CDR3 bases are TGTGCCAGCAGCATGGGACTCTCCACAGATACGCAGTATTTT.